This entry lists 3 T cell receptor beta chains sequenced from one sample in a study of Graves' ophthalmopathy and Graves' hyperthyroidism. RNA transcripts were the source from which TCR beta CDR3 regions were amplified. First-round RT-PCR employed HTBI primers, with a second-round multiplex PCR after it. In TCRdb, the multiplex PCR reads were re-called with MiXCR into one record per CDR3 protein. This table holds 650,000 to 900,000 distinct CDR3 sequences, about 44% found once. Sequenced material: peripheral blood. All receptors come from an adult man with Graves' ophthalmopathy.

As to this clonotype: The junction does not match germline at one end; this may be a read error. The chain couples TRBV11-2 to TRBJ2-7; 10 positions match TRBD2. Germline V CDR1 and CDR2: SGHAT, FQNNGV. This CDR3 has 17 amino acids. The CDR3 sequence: CASSQALISGRAYEQYF. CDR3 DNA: TGCGCCAGCAGCCAAGCCCTAATAAGCGGGAGGGCCTACGAGCAGTACTTC.

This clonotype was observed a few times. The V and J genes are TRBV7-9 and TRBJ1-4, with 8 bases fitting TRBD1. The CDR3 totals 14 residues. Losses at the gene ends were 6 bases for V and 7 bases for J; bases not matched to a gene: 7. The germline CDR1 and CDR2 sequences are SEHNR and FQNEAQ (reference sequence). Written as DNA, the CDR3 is TGTGCCAGCAGACGAACAGGGGGGGGTGAAAAACTGTTTTTT. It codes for CASRRTGGGEKLFF.

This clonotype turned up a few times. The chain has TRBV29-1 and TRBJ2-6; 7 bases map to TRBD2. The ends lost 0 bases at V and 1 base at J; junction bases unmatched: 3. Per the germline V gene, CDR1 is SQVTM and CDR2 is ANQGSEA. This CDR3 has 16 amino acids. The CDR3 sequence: CSVEEWGGSGANVLTF. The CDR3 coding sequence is TGCAGCGTTGAAGAATGGGGGGGATCTGGGGCCAACGTCCTGACTTTC.